Listed here are 3 T cell receptor beta chains from one sample, sequenced in a study of blood T cell repertoires in COVID-19. Assay used: immunoSEQ multiplex PCR; TCRdb lists only in-frame clones, some missing. Seen here are around 230,000 clones, roughly 87% observed once, and the top ten hold about 7%. Input material: peripheral blood. The receptors originated from a man aged 60 to 69 who had recovered from COVID-19.

CDR3 loop: CASSQQGQTTNEKLFF. The CDR3 DNA sequence: TGTGCCAGCTCACAGCAGGGACAGACAACTAATGAAAAACTGTTTTTT. The chain couples TRBV18 to TRBJ1-4; the match to TRBD1 covers 7 bases. The CDR3 contains 16 residues. Germline loops: CDR1 KGHSH, CDR2 LQKENI. After removal of 4 bases from V and 0 bases from J, the junction contained 5 bases not matched to a gene.

This clone was counted a single time. The rearrangement joins TRBV4-1 to TRBJ2-1, with TRBD2 identical over 10 bases. The junction had 14 bases not matched to a gene; V was cut back by 3 bases and J by 12 bases. Germline V lookup: CDR1 MGHRA, CDR2 YSYEKL. The CDR3 is 16 residues long. Here the CDR3 DNA reads TGCGCCAGCAGCCACCAAGGACTAGCGGATCTGGTTGGGCAGTTCTTC. Its protein product is CASSHQGLADLVGQFF.

In its sample, this clone was seen once. The chain carries TRBV7-9 and TRBJ2-2, with D uncertain. This CDR3 contains 14 residues. Trimming cost V 3 bases and J 1 base, with 6 bases left between them. Germline V gene data show CDR1 as SEHNR and CDR2 as FQNEAQ (reference sequence). For the CDR3, the DNA is TGTGCCAGCAGCTTCAGGCAGAACACCGGGGAGCTGTTTTTT. Translated: CASSFRQNTGELFF.